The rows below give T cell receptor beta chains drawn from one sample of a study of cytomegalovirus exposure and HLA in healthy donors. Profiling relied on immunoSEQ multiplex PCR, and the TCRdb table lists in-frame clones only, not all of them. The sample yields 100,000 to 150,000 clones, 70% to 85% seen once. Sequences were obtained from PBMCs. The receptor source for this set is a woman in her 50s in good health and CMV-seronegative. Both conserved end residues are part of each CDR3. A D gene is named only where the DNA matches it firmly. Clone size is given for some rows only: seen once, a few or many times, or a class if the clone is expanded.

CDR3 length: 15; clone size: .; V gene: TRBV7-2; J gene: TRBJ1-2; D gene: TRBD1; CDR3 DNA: TGTGCCAGCTCCGTCACGGGGACAGGCGGCGTTGGCTACACCTTC; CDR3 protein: CASSVTGTGGVGYTF
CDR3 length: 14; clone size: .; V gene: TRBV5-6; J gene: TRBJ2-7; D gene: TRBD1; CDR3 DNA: TGTGCCAGCACCTGGGGACAGGGGTCCTACGAGCAGTACTTC; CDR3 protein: CASTWGQGSYEQYF
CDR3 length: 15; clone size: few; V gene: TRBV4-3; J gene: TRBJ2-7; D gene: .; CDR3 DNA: TGCGCCAGCAGCCAGGAGCGCGGGGCTTCCTACGAGCAGTACTTC; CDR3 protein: CASSQERGASYEQYF
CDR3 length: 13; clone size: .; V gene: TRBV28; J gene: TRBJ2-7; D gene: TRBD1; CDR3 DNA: TGTGCCAGCAGTTTTGGACAGGGTTACGAGCAGTACTTC; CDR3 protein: CASSFGQGYEQYF
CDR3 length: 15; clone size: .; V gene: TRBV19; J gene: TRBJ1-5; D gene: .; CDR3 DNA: TGTGCCAGTAGTAACCTCAGGGTGGGCAATCAGCCCCAGCATTTT; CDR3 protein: CASSNLRVGNQPQHF
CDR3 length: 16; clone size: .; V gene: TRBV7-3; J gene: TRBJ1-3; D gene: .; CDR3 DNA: TGTGCCAGCAGCTTGGGGCCGACAGGTTCTGGAAACACCATATATTTT; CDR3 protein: CASSLGPTGSGNTIYF
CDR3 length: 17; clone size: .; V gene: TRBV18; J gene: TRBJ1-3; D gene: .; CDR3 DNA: TGTGCCAGCTCACCATTGGCAGGGTTGAGGTCTGGAAACACCATATATTTT; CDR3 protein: CASSPLAGLRSGNTIYF
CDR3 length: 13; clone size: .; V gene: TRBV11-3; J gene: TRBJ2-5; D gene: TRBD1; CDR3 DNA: TGTGCCAGCAGTGACAGGGTCCGGGAGACCCAGTACTTC; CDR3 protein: CASSDRVRETQYF
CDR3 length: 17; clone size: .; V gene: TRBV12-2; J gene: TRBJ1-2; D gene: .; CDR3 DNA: TGTGCAAGTCGCTTAGCCCTTCCACCGTGGGAGCACTATGGCTACACCTTC; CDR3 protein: CASRLALPPWEHYGYTF
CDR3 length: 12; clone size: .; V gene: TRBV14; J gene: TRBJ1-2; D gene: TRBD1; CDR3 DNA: TGTGCCAGCAGCCCGACAGGGGGTGGCTACACCTTC; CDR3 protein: CASSPTGGGYTF
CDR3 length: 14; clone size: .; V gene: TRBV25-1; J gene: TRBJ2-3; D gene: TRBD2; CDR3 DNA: TGTGCCAGCAGTGAAGCGGCTAGCGGCGATACGCAGTATTTT; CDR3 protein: CASSEAASGDTQYF
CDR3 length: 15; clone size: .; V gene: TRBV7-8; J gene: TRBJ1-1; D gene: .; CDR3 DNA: TGTGCCAGCAGCTTAGTTTTAACCGGGGACACTGAAGCTTTCTTT; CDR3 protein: CASSLVLTGDTEAFF
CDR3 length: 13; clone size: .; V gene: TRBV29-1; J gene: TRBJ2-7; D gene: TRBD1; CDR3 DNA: TGCAGCCCGAGGGTCCGGACAGGGGACGAGCAGTACTTC; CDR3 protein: CSPRVRTGDEQYF
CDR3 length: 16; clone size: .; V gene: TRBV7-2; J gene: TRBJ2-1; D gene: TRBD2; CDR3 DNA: TGTGCCAGCAGCACTCAAGCGGGAGAGGTCTACAATGAGCAGTTCTTC; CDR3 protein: CASSTQAGEVYNEQFF
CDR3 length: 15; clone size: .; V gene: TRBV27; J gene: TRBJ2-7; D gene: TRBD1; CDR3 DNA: TGTGCCAGCAGTTTGACCGGGACAGGGGTCTACGAGCAGTACTTC; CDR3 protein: CASSLTGTGVYEQYF
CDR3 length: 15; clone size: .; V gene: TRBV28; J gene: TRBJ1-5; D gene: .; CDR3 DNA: TGTGCCAGCAGTTTAAGTTGGCCAGGGGATCAGCCCCAGCATTTT; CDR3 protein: CASSLSWPGDQPQHF
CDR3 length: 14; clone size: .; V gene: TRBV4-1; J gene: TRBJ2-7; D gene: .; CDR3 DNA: TGCGCCAGCAGCGAAGTTGCGGGATACTACGAGCAGTACTTC; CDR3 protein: CASSEVAGYYEQYF
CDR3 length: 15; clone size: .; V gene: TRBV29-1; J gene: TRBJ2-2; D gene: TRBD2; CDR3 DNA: TGCAGCGTTATAGGACCTAGCGGGAGTTCCGGGGAGCTGTTTTTT; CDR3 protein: CSVIGPSGSSGELFF
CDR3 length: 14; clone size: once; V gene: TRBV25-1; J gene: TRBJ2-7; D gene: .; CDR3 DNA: TGTGCCAGCAGCTACGGACAGAACTCCTACGAGCAGTACTTC; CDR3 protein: CASSYGQNSYEQYF
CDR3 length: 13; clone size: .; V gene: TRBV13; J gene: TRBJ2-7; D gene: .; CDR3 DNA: TGTGCCAGCAGCCGAGGTCTGCAGCGGGAGCAGTACTTC; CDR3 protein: CASSRGLQREQYF
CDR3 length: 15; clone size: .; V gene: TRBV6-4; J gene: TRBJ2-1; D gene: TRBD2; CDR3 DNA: TGTGCCAGCAGTGACTCTAGCGGGTCCTACAATGAGCAGTTCTTC; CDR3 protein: CASSDSSGSYNEQFF
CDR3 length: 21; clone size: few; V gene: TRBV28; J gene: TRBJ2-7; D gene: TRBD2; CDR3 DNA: TGTGCCAGCAGTTCCAACAAACTTATCTCAGCTAGCGGGAGGGCCTTATACGAGCAGTACTTC; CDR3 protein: CASSSNKLISASGRALYEQYF
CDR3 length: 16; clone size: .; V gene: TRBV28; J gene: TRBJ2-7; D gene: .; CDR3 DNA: TGTGCCAGCAGTTTTCCCCGGGACAAAGGCTTCTACGAGCAGTACTTC; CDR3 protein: CASSFPRDKGFYEQYF
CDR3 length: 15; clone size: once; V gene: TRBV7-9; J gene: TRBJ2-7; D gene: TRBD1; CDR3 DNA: TGTTCCAGCAGCTTGCCGGGACAGGGAATCTACGAGCAGTACTTC; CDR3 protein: CSSSLPGQGIYEQYF
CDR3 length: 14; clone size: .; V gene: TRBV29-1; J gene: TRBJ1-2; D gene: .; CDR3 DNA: TGCAGCGTTGAGGAATACAGGGTCGGCTATGGCTACACCTTC; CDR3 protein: CSVEEYRVGYGYTF
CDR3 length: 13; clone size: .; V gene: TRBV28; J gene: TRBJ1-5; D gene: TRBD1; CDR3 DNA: TGTGCCAGCAGTCAGGGGGGTTATCAGCCCCAGCATTTT; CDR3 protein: CASSQGGYQPQHF
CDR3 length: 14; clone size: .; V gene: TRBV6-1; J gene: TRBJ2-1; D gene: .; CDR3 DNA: TGTGCCAGCAGTGAAACCGGGACACTGGCTGAGCAGTTCTTC; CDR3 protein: CASSETGTLAEQFF
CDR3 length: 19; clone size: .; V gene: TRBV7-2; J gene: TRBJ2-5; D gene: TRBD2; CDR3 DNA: TGTGCCAGCAGCCGACACACCGGGGGGGTGACACGGCCGGAGGAGACCCAGTACTTC; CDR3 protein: CASSRHTGGVTRPEETQYF
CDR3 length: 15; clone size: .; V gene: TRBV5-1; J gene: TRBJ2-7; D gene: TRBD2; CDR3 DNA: TGCGCCAGCAGCTTGGGGGCGGGAGGAGCCTACGAGCAGTACTTC; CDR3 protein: CASSLGAGGAYEQYF